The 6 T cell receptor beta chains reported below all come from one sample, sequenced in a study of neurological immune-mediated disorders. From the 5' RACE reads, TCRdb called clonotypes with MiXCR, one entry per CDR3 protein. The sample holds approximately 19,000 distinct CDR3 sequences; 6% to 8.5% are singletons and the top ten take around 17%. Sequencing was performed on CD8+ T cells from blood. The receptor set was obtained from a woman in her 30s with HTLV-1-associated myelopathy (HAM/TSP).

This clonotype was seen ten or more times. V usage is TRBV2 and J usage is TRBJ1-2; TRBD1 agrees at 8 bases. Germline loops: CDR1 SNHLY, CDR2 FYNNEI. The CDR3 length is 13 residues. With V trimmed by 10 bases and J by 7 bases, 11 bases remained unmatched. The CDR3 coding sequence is TGTGCCACCGAAGGACAGGGCCGAGTTGGCTACACCTTC. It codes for CATEGQGRVGYTF. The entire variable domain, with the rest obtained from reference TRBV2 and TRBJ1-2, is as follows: EPEVTQTPSHQVTQMGQEVILRCVPISNHLYFYWYRQILGQKVEFLVSFYNNEISEKSEIFDDQFSVERPDGSNFTLKIRSTKLEDSAMYFCATEGQGRVGYTFGSGTRLTVV.

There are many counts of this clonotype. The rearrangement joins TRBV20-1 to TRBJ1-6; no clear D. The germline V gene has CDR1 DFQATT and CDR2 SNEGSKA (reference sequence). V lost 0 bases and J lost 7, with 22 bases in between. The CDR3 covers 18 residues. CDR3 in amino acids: CSARELVDGRTGNSPLHF. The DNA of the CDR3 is TGCAGTGCTAGAGAGTTGGTGGATGGGAGAACGGGAAATTCACCCCTCCACTTT.

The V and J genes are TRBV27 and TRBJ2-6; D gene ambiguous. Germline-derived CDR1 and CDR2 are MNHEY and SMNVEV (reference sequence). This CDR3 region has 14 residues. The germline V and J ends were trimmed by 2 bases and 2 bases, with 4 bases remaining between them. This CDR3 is CASSLAPGANVLTF. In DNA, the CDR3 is TGTGCCAGCAGTTTAGCCCCTGGGGCCAACGTCCTGACTTTC.

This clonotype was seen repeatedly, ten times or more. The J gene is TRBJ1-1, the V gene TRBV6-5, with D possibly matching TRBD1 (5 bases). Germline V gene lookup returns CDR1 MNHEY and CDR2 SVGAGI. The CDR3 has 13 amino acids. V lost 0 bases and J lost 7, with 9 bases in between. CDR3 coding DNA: TGTGCCAGCAGTTACTCCGGTAGGGGTGAAGCTTTCTTT. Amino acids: CASSYSGRGEAFF.

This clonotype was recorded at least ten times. The CDR3 DNA sequence: TGTGCCAGCTTGCTAACGGCCGCGAACAATGAGCAGTTCTTC. Its translation: CASLLTAANNEQFF. The V and J genes are TRBV2 and TRBJ2-1; D is undetermined. V was trimmed by 8 bases and J by 5 bases, leaving 16 bases between them. Per germline, CDR1 SNHLY and CDR2 FYNNEI. There are 14 residues in the CDR3.

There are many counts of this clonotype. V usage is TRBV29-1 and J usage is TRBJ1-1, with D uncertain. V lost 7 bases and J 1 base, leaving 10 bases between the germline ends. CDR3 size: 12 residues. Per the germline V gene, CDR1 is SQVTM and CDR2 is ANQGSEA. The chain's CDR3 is CSGITTNTEAFF. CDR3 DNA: TGCAGCGGTATTACTACGAACACTGAAGCTTTCTTT.